This T cell receptor (beta chain) was documented in a study of T cell responses to AZD1222 COVID-19 vaccine. Whole-study context: Second-dose groups at about 4 or about 12 weeks were pooled. Whole-study results and caveats: The donors showed a predominance of white British ancestry and of females, with possible underestimation of clonal diversity.

This clone has just one count. The antigen is unknown. The germline V gene has CDR1 SNHLY and CDR2 FYNNEI. After removal of 4 bases from V and 1 base from J, the junction contained 5 bases not matched to a gene. The CDR3 runs to 15 residues. Clones were sequenced by immunoSEQ multiplex PCR, and TCRdb holds only the in-frame ones, with some missing. The table records 90,000 to 150,000 clones, more than 85% of them present only once. This TCR was recovered from an adult in good health. Sample: peripheral blood, taken on day 0 of AZD1222 vaccination. The chain joins TRBV2 to TRBJ2-7; 9 positions match TRBD1. The chain's CDR3 is CASSGTGGPSYEQYF. CDR3 bases: TGTGCCAGCAGTGGAACAGGGGGCCCTTCCTACGAGCAGTACTTC.